Listed below are T cell receptor beta chains from one sample, sequenced in a study of Graves' ophthalmopathy and Graves' hyperthyroidism. Using its own MiXCR run on the multiplex PCR reads, TCRdb lists one record per CDR3 protein. In the table there are under 350,000 distinct CDR3 sequences, 17% of which are singletons. Sequencing was carried out using peripheral blood. The receptors originated from an adult man with Graves' ophthalmopathy. Each CDR3 is given with its conserved first and last residue. The D gene is left open where the match is weak. Not all rows give a size; the values are once, few, many and, for expanded clones, a class.

d_gene	j_gene	abundance	v_gene	len	CDR3aa	CDR3nt
-	TRBJ2-7	many	TRBV7-9	13	CASLRGDSYEQYF	TGTGCCAGCCTCAGGGGGGACAGCTACGAGCAGTACTTC
-	TRBJ2-5	-	TRBV20-1	13	CSARDPGSETQYF	TGCAGTGCGCGGGACCCGGGGAGTGAGACCCAGTACTTC
-	TRBJ1-5	many	TRBV19	13	CASSHTINQPQHF	TGTGCCAGTAGTCACACTATCAATCAGCCCCAGCATTTT
-	TRBJ1-2	-	TRBV6-5	16	CASSYLGQGRHYGYTF	TGTGCCAGCAGTTACCTTGGGCAGGGGAGGCACTATGGCTACACCTTC
-	TRBJ1-5	many	TRBV19	14	CAVRPGRGNQPQHF	TGTGCCGTGAGACCGGGCCGTGGCAATCAGCCCCAGCATTTT
-	TRBJ2-7	-	TRBV6-1	15	CASSESGGVSYEQYF	TGTGCCAGCAGTGAATCAGGCGGCGTCTCCTACGAGCAGTACTTC
-	TRBJ1-1	-	TRBV19	15	CASKKPERMNTEAFF	TGTGCCAGTAAGAAACCAGAAAGGATGAACACTGAAGCTTTCTTT
TRBD1	TRBJ2-5	many	TRBV7-8	14	CASSLWTGDGTQYF	TGTGCCAGCAGCTTGTGGACAGGGGACGGGACCCAGTACTTC
-	TRBJ2-2	many	TRBV30	11	CACRDTGELFF	TGTGCCTGCCGGGACACCGGGGAGCTGTTTTTT
TRBD2	TRBJ2-7	few	TRBV3-1	16	CASSQDSVAGGSEQYF	TGTGCCAGCAGCCAAGATTCGGTAGCGGGAGGGTCCGAGCAGTACTTC